This record covers a single TCR beta chain. Its matching antigen is unknown. These data are taken from a study of T cells expressing NK-cell markers. The CDR3 loop spans 14 amino acids. Findings and caveats of the study: A handful of donors' CD3+CD56-NKG2C+ cells were dominated by the same clonotypes.

For each CDR3 protein, TCRdb gives one entry from its re-call of the 5' RACE reads, without DNA. This repertoire comprises about 400,000 distinct CDR3 sequences; its ten largest clones make up roughly 10%. Sequencing was carried out using blood T cells: a sorted CD56 or NKG2C T cell subset, CD4+ or CD8+ T cells, or bulk PBMC T cells (not recorded which). The chain has TRBV12-3 or TRBV12-4 and TRBJ1-2; there is no DNA to check the TCRdb D call of TRBD1. The clonotype comes from a woman between 45 and 60 years old in good health. The CDR3 here is CASSLSWTGDGYTF.